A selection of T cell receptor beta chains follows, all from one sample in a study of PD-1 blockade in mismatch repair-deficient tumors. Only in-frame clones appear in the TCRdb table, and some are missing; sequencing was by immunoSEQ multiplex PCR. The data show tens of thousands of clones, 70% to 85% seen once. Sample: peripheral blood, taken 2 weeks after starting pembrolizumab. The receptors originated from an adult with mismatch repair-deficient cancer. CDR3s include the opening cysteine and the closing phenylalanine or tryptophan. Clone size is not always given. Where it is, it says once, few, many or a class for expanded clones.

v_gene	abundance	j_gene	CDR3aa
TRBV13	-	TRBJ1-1	CASSLKAITEAFF
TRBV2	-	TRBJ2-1	CASREGPTTFNEQFF
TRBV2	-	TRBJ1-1	CASSEFTGYIGMTEAFF
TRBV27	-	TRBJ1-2	CASREGTGVGVGYTF
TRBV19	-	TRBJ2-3	CASSIDLGSADTQYF
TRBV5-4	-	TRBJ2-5	CASSIGDYQETQYF
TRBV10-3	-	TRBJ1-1	CAIVGTPNTEAFF
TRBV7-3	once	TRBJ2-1	CASSSPGQGAVNEQFF
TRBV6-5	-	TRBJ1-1	CASSYGGTEAFF
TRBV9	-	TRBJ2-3	CASSVDSRGTDTQYF
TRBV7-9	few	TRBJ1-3	CASRKSRDRGSSGNTIYF
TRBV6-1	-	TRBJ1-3	CASRTGVFSGNTIYF
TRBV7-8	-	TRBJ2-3	CASSRTSGYTDTQYF
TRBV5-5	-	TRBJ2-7	CASMQAGALDEQYF
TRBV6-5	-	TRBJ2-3	CASTPNQGWDTQYF
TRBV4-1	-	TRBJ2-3	CASSQEALGTDTQYF
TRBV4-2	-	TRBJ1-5	CASSQDEQGDQPQHF
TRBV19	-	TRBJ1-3	CASSQQNSGNTIYF
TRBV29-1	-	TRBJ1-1	CSVEVRDRGFDTEAFF
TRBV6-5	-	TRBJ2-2	CASSYTSAGELFF
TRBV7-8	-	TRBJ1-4	CASSLTTGAVEKLFF
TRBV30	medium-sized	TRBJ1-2	CAWSVGIQGGYTF
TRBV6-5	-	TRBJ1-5	CASLDGGDCNQPQHF
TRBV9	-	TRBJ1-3	CASSAGSFSGNTIYF
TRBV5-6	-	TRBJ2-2	CASSSPPGLSVDDGELFF
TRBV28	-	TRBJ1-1	CASSSRTDGNTEAFF
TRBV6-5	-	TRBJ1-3	CASSYSRDVGNTIYF
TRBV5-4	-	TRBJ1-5	CASSLDSNQPQHF
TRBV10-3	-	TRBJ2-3	CAISEGRGEIDTQYF
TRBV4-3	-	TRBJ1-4	CASSQERSYNEKLFF
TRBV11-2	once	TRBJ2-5	CASSLGGVAGGPETQYF
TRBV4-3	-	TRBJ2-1	CASSHGTSNNEQFF
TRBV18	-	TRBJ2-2	CASSLNSGPETGELFF
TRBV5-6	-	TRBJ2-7	CASSFRTSGKYEQYF
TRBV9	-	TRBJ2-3	CASSEREGSTDTQYF
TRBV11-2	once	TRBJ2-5	CASSLDGTGAGTQYF
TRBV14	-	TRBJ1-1	CASSQTVNTEAFF
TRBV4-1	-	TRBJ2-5	CASSQDVTQYF
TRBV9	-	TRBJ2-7	CASSAEPASPQYF
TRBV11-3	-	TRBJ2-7	CASSLGRASYEQYF
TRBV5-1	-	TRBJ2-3	CASSLVGPRQGVGDTQYF
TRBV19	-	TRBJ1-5	CASSFLTGGEQPQHF
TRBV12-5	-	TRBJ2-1	CASGLGSLGMGLAVTNEQFF
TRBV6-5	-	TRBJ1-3	CASSYSGQGIGNTIYF
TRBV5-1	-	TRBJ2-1	CASSLTSGRGNYNEQFF
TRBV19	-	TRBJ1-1	CASSYLNRGSQAFF
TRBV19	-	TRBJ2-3	CASSPSSGRGTSTDTQYF
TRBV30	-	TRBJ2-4	CAWSVGFGKGEDKNIQYF
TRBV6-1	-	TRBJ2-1	CASIEGAYNEQFF
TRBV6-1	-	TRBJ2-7	CASMTNPDPSYEQYF
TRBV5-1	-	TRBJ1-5	CASREDSNQPQHF
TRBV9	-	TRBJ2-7	CASSVGLAEQSYEQYF
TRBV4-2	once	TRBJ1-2	CASSQDTGGSVYGYTF
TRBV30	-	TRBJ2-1	CACHGESGEINEQFF
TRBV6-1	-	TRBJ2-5	CASSLGSGLRETQYF
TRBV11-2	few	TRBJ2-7	CASSVSYEQYF
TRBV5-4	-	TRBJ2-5	CASSQVQGAETQYF